The clone carrying this T cell receptor (beta chain) was observed many times. These data belong to a study of blood T cell repertoires in COVID-19. Study-level background: The study drew acute and convalescent COVID-19 samples from the United States, Italy and Spain.

CDR1 is MNHEY, CDR2 SVGEGT, per germline. This CDR3 comprises 14 residues. Trimming cost V 3 bases and J 10 bases; bases outside gene matches: 1. Profiling relied on immunoSEQ multiplex PCR, and the TCRdb table lists in-frame clones only, not all of them. This table has around 59,000 clones, around 85% appearing once. Sequencing used peripheral blood. The source is a human donor in a cohort sampled during active COVID-19. V usage is TRBV6-2 or TRBV6-3 and J usage is TRBJ1-6, with 12 bases aligning to TRBD1. The CDR3 bases are TGTGCCAGCAGTTATGGGACAGGGGGCTCACCCCTCCACTTT. This encodes CASSYGTGGSPLHF.